The clone carrying this T cell receptor (beta chain) has a single count. These data come from a study of blood T cell repertoires in COVID-19. Study-level information: From the United States, Italy and Spain came samples of acute and convalescent COVID-19.

In Cohort 3, a recovered donor had either two negative PCRs, clearance, or symptom resolution. As originally analysed: Estimation of nucleated cell counts relied on the amplification of reference gene primers. Measured with immunoSEQ multiplex PCR; TCRdb has only the in-frame clones, and not every one. The V and J calls and clone size are taken from that table; D and trimming were inferred from the DNA. The profile shows 140,000 to 150,000 clones, roughly three quarters of them singletons. The germline gives CDR1 SGHAT, CDR2 FQNNGV. V lost 5 bases, J lost 1 base, and 14 bases lay in between. The CDR3 length is 15 residues.

This receptor was taken from a woman aged 45-59 years who had recovered from COVID-19. Material for sequencing was PBMCs or T cells enriched from blood (not recorded which). This chain links TRBV11-2 with TRBJ1-2; D is uncertain. CDR3 nucleotide sequence: TGTGCCAGCAGCCTACCGTTGGGCCATAACTATGGCTACACCTTC. Translation gives CASSLPLGHNYGYTF.